The 27 T cell receptor beta chains given below trace back to one sample, sequenced in a study of blood T cells in healthy people across ages. A J-beta primer mix and a sample-barcoded 5' primer were used in a second PCR of about 7 to 12 cycles. TCRdb reprocessed the 5' RACE reads via MiXCR and lists one record per CDR3 protein. This table holds around 800,000 distinct CDR3 sequences, approximately 48% found once. The sample consisted of blood. These receptors were obtained from a man in his sixties in good health.

J is TRBJ1-3 and V is TRBV20-1; D remains unclear. There are 12 residues in the CDR3. Germline CDR1 reads DFQATT; CDR2 reads SNEGSKA (reference sequence). Trimming took off 6 bases at V and 7 bases at J, with 13 bases between the two ends. The CDR3 sequence is CSANPTGNTIYF. The DNA for the CDR3 is TGCAGTGCGAACCCCACGGGGAACACCATATATTTT.

This clonotype has a handful of counts. The J gene is TRBJ1-4, the V gene TRBV6-5, with 8 bases identical to TRBD1. Germline V gene lookup returns CDR1 MNHEY and CDR2 SVGAGI. CDR3 length: 15 residues. V was clipped by 2 bases and J by 5 bases; unmatched bases: 4. The chain's CDR3 is CASSYGTGLNEKLFF. CDR3 in DNA: TGTGCCAGCAGTTACGGGACAGGTTTGAATGAAAAACTGTTTTTT.

This clonotype was counted once. The chain uses TRBV7-3 and TRBJ2-3; TRBD1 matches at 7 bases. Germline trimming cut 9 bases from V and 2 bases from J; bases unmatched to any gene: 8. This CDR3 has 14 residues. Germline lookup yields CDR1 SGHTA and CDR2 FQGTGA. The chain's CDR3 is CARMGDRDTDTQYF. The CDR3 bases are TGTGCCAGGATGGGGGACAGAGACACAGATACGCAGTATTTT. The variable domain in full, completed from reference TRBV7-3 and TRBJ2-3, reads GAGVSQTPSNKVTEKGKYVELRCDPISGHTALYWYRQSLGQGPEFLIYFQGTGAADDSGLPNDRFFAVRPEGSVSTLKIQRTERGDSAVYLCARMGDRDTDTQYFGPGTRLTVL.

This chain joins TRBV29-1 and TRBJ1-2; D perhaps matches TRBD1 (5 bases). The V gene lost 8 bases and the J gene lost 3 bases, with 16 bases spanning the gap. This CDR3 is built from 13 residues. In germline, CDR1 is SQVTM, CDR2 ANQGSEA. The CDR3 spells CSSKGPVDYGYTF. DNA for the CDR3: TGCAGCTCCAAGGGGCCTGTAGACTATGGCTACACCTTC. The whole variable domain, remainder taken from reference TRBV29-1 and TRBJ1-2, is SAVISQKPSRDICQRGTSLTIQCQVDSQVTMMFWYRQQPGQSLTLIATANQGSEATYESGFVIDKFPISRPNLTFSTLTVSNMSPEDSSIYLCSSKGPVDYGYTFGSGTRLTVV.

The chain carries TRBV5-1 and TRBJ2-5; a possible D gene is TRBD2 (7 bases). Germline CDR1 SGHRS, CDR2 YFSETQ. The CDR3 runs to 14 residues. The V end was cut by 5 bases, the J end by 5 bases, with 16 bases between. The CDR3 loop reads CASRGSGGPETQYF. The CDR3 bases are TGCGCCAGCAGAGGGTCCGGGGGGCCGGAGACCCAGTACTTC. Full variable domain (rest looked up from reference TRBV5-1 and TRBJ2-5): KAGVTQTPRYLIKTRGQQVTLSCSPISGHRSVSWYQQTPGQGLQFLFEYFSETQRNKGNFPGRFSGRQFSNSRSEMNVSTLELGDSALYLCASRGSGGPETQYFGPGTRLLVL.

The chain couples TRBV6-1 to TRBJ2-1; TRBD2 aligns across 16 bases. This CDR3 is built from 20 residues. V shed 6 bases, J shed 6 bases, and the junction held 17 bases outside the gene matches. Germline CDR1 MNHNS, CDR2 SASEGT. The CDR3 nucleotides read TGTGCCAGCAGCCCTCAGACCGGGACTAGCGGGGGGGCTAGGGCCAATGAGCAGTTCTTC. Protein: CASSPQTGTSGGARANEQFF.

For the CDR3, the DNA is TGCAGCGTCCTAACATGGGACAGGGGACGAGCTAACTATGGCTACACCTTC. Translating it yields CSVLTWDRGRANYGYTF. The rearrangement links TRBV29-1 to TRBJ1-2; 10 bases align to TRBD1. The junction had 13 bases not matched to a gene; V was cut back by 6 bases and J by 0 bases. The CDR3 contains 17 residues. CDR1 and CDR2 (germline): SQVTM, ANQGSEA.

The V and J genes are TRBV20-1 and TRBJ2-2; unclear D gene. CDR1 is DFQATT, CDR2 SNEGSKA, per germline (reference sequence). CDR3 size: 14 residues. Trimming took 2 bases from V and 6 from J, leaving 13 bases between them. This chain's CDR3 is CSARTTGRSGELFF. As DNA, the CDR3 is TGCAGTGCTAGAACGACCGGCCGATCCGGGGAGCTGTTTTTT.

This clonotype was detected a few times. V is TRBV12-3 or TRBV12-4 and J is TRBJ2-1, with D hard to call. The CDR3 covers 13 residues. V was cut by 3 bases and J by 6 bases, with 9 bases left in between. CDR3 in amino acids: CASSFGQFNEQFF. CDR3 sequence (DNA): TGTGCCAGCAGTTTCGGGCAGTTCAATGAGCAGTTCTTC.

The genes are TRBV7-2 and TRBJ2-3, with a possible D match to TRBD2 (6 bases). Trimming left V 3 bases short and J 6 bases short, with 16 bases between. This CDR3 spans 15 amino acids. Germline values: CDR1 SGHTA, CDR2 FQGNSA. The CDR3 here is CASSFIGGAKDTQYF. The CDR3 DNA reads as TGTGCCAGCAGCTTTATAGGCGGGGCAAAGGATACGCAGTATTTT.

This clonotype showed up just a few times. The chain carries TRBV6-6 and TRBJ2-1; D gene uncertain. The CDR3 consists of 15 residues. V lost 2 bases to trimming and J lost 5 bases, with 13 bases between them. The germline V gene encodes CDR1 MNHNY and CDR2 SVGAGI (reference sequence). In DNA, the CDR3 is TGTGCCAGCAGTTACGAGACGCTTGGCAACAATGAGCAGTTCTTC. It yields the protein CASSYETLGNNEQFF.

This clonotype was found a few times. V and J are TRBV10-3 and TRBJ2-3; no reliable D call. Trimming shortened V by 8 bases and J by 5 bases, and 14 bases separated the two germline ends. Germline V gives CDR1 ENHRY, CDR2 SYGVKD. The CDR3 loop spans 13 amino acids. CDR3 sequence: CAISPVLGDTQYF. The CDR3 nucleotides are TGTGCCATCTCGCCCGTTCTGGGAGATACGCAGTATTTT.

This clonotype was observed a handful of times. The chain links TRBV7-3 to TRBJ2-7; a weak D match, TRBD1 (6 bases). The J call may not be correct, given that the DNA end is closer to TRBJ2-5. The CDR3 length is 15 residues. The germline gives CDR1 SGHTA, CDR2 FQGTGA. The CDR3 reads CASSLLRTAQETQYF. DNA of the CDR3: TGTGCCAGCAGCTTACTGAGGACAGCACAAGAGACCCAGTACTTC.

The chain combines TRBV29-1 with TRBJ2-3; 9 nucleotides align to TRBD2. This CDR3 is 18 amino acids long. CDR1 SQVTM and CDR2 ANQGSEA come from the germline V gene. J gave up 0 bases and V 4 bases, and 14 bases lay outside the gene matches. DNA for the CDR3: TGCAGCGTTGCGCGACTAGCGGAACTTAAAGCTAGCACAGATACGCAGTATTTT. It translates to CSVARLAELKASTDTQYF.

The V and J genes are TRBV7-3 and TRBJ2-6, with D maybe TRBD1 (5 bases). Looked up from germline, CDR1 is SGHTA and CDR2 is FQGTGA. The CDR3 extends over 18 amino acids. V was clipped by 5 bases and J by 0 bases, with 17 bases between them. CDR3 nucleotides: TGTGCCAGCAGCCAAGCTGGGGCAGGAAGCTCTGGGGCCAACGTCCTGACTTTC. Encoded protein: CASSQAGAGSSGANVLTF.

Turning to this clonotype: One end of the junction is discordant with germline, which a read error may explain. The genes are TRBV27 and TRBJ2-7, with 7 bases that match TRBD1. From germline, CDR1 is MNHEY and CDR2 SMNVEV (reference sequence). The CDR3 runs to 13 residues. Written as DNA, the CDR3 is TGTGCCGGCAGGGGACAGACCTCCTACGAGCAGTACTTC. Protein: CAGRGQTSYEQYF.

The chain couples TRBV7-9 to TRBJ1-4, with D uncertain. The ends were cut back, 0 bases at V and 8 bases at J, with 13 bases in the middle. Per the germline V gene, CDR1 is SEHNR and CDR2 is FQNEAQ (reference sequence). There are 15 residues in the CDR3. In nucleotides, the CDR3 is TGTGCCAGCAGCTTAGCGTCGGGGTGGTCGGAAAAACTGTTTTTT. Its protein product is CASSLASGWSEKLFF.

V usage is TRBV12-3 or TRBV12-4 and J usage is TRBJ2-1, with 10 bases lining up with TRBD2. The ends lost 0 bases at V and 5 bases at J; junction bases unmatched: 10. The CDR3 totals 18 residues. The CDR3 nucleotides read TGTGCCAGCAGTTTAGCGAGTCTAGCGGGGGCCAATCACAATGAGCAGTTCTTC. Amino acids: CASSLASLAGANHNEQFF.

About this clonotype: A much bigger clone sits one base away, suggesting this may be a read error. The DNA of the CDR3 is TGCGCCAGCAGCGAGGGGGTGGACGAGCAGTACTTC. This translates into CASSEGVDEQYF. V is TRBV5-1 and J is TRBJ2-7; a weak D match, TRBD1 (6 bases). V was shortened by 4 bases and J by 5 bases, with 10 bases between the two germline ends. CDR3 size: 12 residues. CDR1 SGHRS and CDR2 YFSETQ come from the germline V gene.

The chain has TRBV9 and TRBJ2-7, with no clear D. Germline CDR1 is SGDLS and CDR2 is YYNGEE. V was clipped by 0 bases and J by 6 bases, with 13 bases between them. This CDR3 has 14 residues. CDR3 in amino acids: CASSVDLLPLEQYF. DNA for the CDR3: TGTGCCAGCAGCGTAGATCTGTTGCCCCTCGAGCAGTACTTC.

The J gene is TRBJ2-7, the V gene TRBV7-9; 11 bases match TRBD2. Germline V gives CDR1 SEHNR, CDR2 FQNEAQ (reference sequence). The CDR3 covers 16 residues. V trimming: 4 bases; J trimming: 2 bases; junction bases outside the gene matches: 7. CDR3 nucleotides: TGTGCCAGCAGCTCCAGCGGGACTAGCGGCACCTACGAGCAGTACTTC. Amino acids: CASSSSGTSGTYEQYF.

This clonotype has just a few counts. This rearrangement joins TRBV20-1 to TRBJ2-5; maybe TRBD2 (5 bases). Germline V gene data show CDR1 as DFQATT and CDR2 as SNEGSKA (reference sequence). The CDR3 covers 13 residues. The V end lost 2 bases, the J end lost 7 bases, and 14 bases lay between the germline ends. The CDR3 loop reads CSARMRYEGTQYF. In DNA form, the CDR3 reads TGCAGTGCTAGAATGCGTTATGAGGGGACCCAGTACTTC.

This sequence joins TRBV6-5 and TRBJ1-4; weak D call: TRBD1 (5 bases). This CDR3 is 15 amino acids long. Trimming removed 8 bases from V and 7 bases from J, with 20 bases in between. Germline CDR1 reads MNHEY; CDR2 reads SVGAGI. The CDR3 DNA is TGTGCCAGCGGCTCCGTGGGGGAGGGGAGTGAAAAACTGTTTTTT. The encoded protein is CASGSVGEGSEKLFF.

The sample holds a few counts of this clonotype. The CDR3 nucleotides read TGCGCCAGCAGCCCGATAGTAGCTGGGGCCAACGTCCTGACTTTC. Translating gives CASSPIVAGANVLTF. The genes are TRBV5-1 and TRBJ2-6; no clear D gene. The CDR3 extends over 15 amino acids. Trimming cost V 4 bases and J 2 bases, with 10 bases left between them. Looked up from germline, CDR1 is SGHRS and CDR2 is YFSETQ.

The chain couples TRBV5-1 to TRBJ1-4; 7 bases are shared with TRBD1. Germline CDR1 and CDR2: SGHRS and YFSETQ. J lost 3 bases, V lost 2 bases, and 4 bases had no gene match. The CDR3 consists of 15 residues. DNA for the CDR3: TGCGCCAGCAGCTTCTCGGGACAGCCTAATGAAAAACTGTTTTTT. Encoded protein: CASSFSGQPNEKLFF.

The CDR3 loop is CATSRAASIQETQYF. CDR3 bases: TGTGCCACCAGCAGAGCGGCTAGTATACAAGAGACCCAGTACTTC. The rearrangement links TRBV15 to TRBJ2-5, with D hard to call. V shed 1 base and J shed 2 bases, with 11 bases lying between them. Germline V gene sequence: CDR1 LNHNV, CDR2 YYDKDF (reference sequence). This CDR3 region has 15 residues.

About this clonotype: One end of the junction is discordant with germline, which a read error may explain. The chain carries TRBV13 and TRBJ2-2, with 8 positions matching TRBD1. Germline loops: CDR1 PRHDT, CDR2 FYEKMQ (reference sequence). This CDR3 has 15 amino acids. As DNA, the CDR3 is TGTGACAGCAGCTTGCAGGGGGCCGCCACCGGGGAGCTGTTTTTT. Amino acids: CDSSLQGAATGELFF.